The 17 T cell receptor beta chains below were found in one sample sequenced in a study of blood T cells in healthy people across ages. Primed by a sample-barcoded 5' primer and a J-beta primer mix, a second PCR proceeded for about 6 to 11 cycles. TCRdb passed the 5' RACE reads through MiXCR, listing each CDR3 protein once. The sample has 270,000 or so distinct CDR3 sequences; 25% to 30% are singletons. Sequencing input: blood. These receptors originate from a woman in her 70s in good health.

The rearrangement uses TRBV5-1 and TRBJ2-5; TRBD2 matches 11 bases. V shed 0 bases and J 7 bases; nucleotides not matched to a gene: 8. Germline loops: CDR1 SGHRS, CDR2 YFSETQ. The CDR3 extends over 16 amino acids. The CDR3 sequence is CASSLGTSGREATQYF. For the CDR3, the DNA is TGCGCCAGCAGCTTGGGAACTAGCGGGAGAGAGGCGACCCAGTACTTC.

This chain joins TRBV18 and TRBJ2-3, with TRBD1 as a possible D gene (5 bases). Trimming pared 1 base from V and 3 bases from J, leaving 14 bases between. The CDR3 has 16 residues. In germline, CDR1 is KGHSH, CDR2 LQKENI. Here the CDR3 reads CASSPLGARETDTQYF. The DNA of the CDR3 is TGTGCCAGCTCACCACTGGGCGCCAGGGAAACAGATACGCAGTATTTT.

J is TRBJ1-2 and V is TRBV4-3; perhaps TRBD1 as D (6 bases). Trimming removed 1 base at V and 4 bases at J, with 19 bases between. CDR1 is LGHNA and CDR2 is YSLEER in the germline V gene. The CDR3 totals 17 residues. In DNA, the CDR3 is TGCGCCAGCAGCCAAGGCATGGCGGCAGGGGAGGGCTATGGCTACACCTTC. Translating gives CASSQGMAAGEGYGYTF.

This clonotype was seen a few times. The chain employs TRBV7-2 and TRBJ1-2; possibly TRBD1 for D (6 bases). Germline loops: CDR1 SGHTA, CDR2 FQGNSA. Trimming cost V 1 base and J 6 bases, with 12 bases left between them. The CDR3 sequence is 14 residues long. The CDR3 loop reads CASSLGRRGHGYTF. The CDR3, as DNA: TGTGCCAGCAGCTTAGGGCGCAGGGGTCATGGCTACACCTTC.

The chain is built from TRBV2 and TRBJ1-3, with TRBD1 matching over 7 bases. J was trimmed by 3 bases and V by 5 bases; bases with no gene match: 4. The CDR3 is made up of 14 amino acids. Germline V gene lookup returns CDR1 SNHLY and CDR2 FYNNEI. CDR3 sequence (DNA): TGTGCCAGCAGTTTCACAGGGGATGGAAACACCATATATTTT. The encoded protein is CASSFTGDGNTIYF.

The chain couples TRBV4-1 to TRBJ2-7, with D maybe TRBD2 (5 bases). The CDR3 runs to 16 residues. CDR1 and CDR2 (germline): MGHRA, YSYEKL. V lost 0 bases and J 2 bases, leaving 14 bases between the germline ends. DNA for the CDR3: TGCGCCAGCAGCCAAGATCCCGGACTCAATACCTACGAGCAGTACTTC. It specifies CASSQDPGLNTYEQYF.

This clonotype came up a few times. The chain combines TRBV9 with TRBJ2-7; 11 bases align to TRBD1. This CDR3 is built from 14 residues. Unmatched junction bases numbered 8, after V lost 7 bases and J lost 5 bases. Germline V gene sequence: CDR1 SGDLS, CDR2 YYNGEE. CDR3: CASGRTGGGDEQYF. The CDR3 region has the DNA TGTGCCAGCGGACGGACAGGGGGCGGAGACGAGCAGTACTTC.

In DNA form, the CDR3 reads TGTGCCAGCAGCTTAGGCGGGGGGGCCTTCTACGAGCAGTACTTC. Residues: CASSLGGGAFYEQYF. V usage is TRBV7-2 and J usage is TRBJ2-7, with 9 bases lining up with TRBD2. V gave up 1 base and J gave up 3 bases; unmatched junction bases: 4. Germline V lookup: CDR1 SGHTA, CDR2 FQGNSA. The length of the CDR3 is 15 residues.

This clonotype has just a few counts. A single base separates this from a much larger clone, so it may be a read error. The V call is TRBV28, the J call TRBJ2-4; D is uncertain. Germline CDR1 MDHEN, CDR2 SYDVKM. CDR3 length: 15 amino acids. The CDR3 loop is CASSFISSAKSIQYF. CDR3 in DNA: TGTGCCAGCAGTTTTATATCCTCAGCCAAAAGCATTCAGTACTTC.

The rearrangement joins TRBV7-6 to TRBJ2-5; the D is unclear. The end of the DNA is better explained by TRBJ2-7, so the J call may be wrong. This CDR3 has 12 amino acids. Germline loops: CDR1 SGHVS, CDR2 FNYEAQ. The CDR3 reads CASSLSKYEQYF. In DNA, the CDR3 is TGTGCCAGCAGCTTATCCAAATACGAGCAGTACTTC.

CDR3 amino acids: CASSFLRSEQYF. The CDR3 DNA reads as TGTGCCAGCAGTTTTCTCCGGTCAGAGCAGTACTTC. The V gene is TRBV28, the J gene TRBJ2-5; D not resolved. V lost 3 bases to trimming and J lost 11 bases, with 13 bases between them. This CDR3 region has 12 residues. Germline values: CDR1 MDHEN, CDR2 SYDVKM.

This clonotype was picked up a small number of times. The rearrangement links TRBV28 to TRBJ2-5; D is perhaps TRBD1 or TRBD2 (5 bases each). Germline V lookup: CDR1 MDHEN, CDR2 SYDVKM. The V end was cut by 6 bases, the J end by 1 base, with 9 bases between. The length of the CDR3 is 13 residues. This CDR3 is CASRGVSQETQYF. The CDR3 DNA sequence: TGTGCCAGCAGGGGGGTCAGCCAAGAGACCCAGTACTTC.

The sample holds many counts of this clonotype. The V call is TRBV4-3, the J call TRBJ1-2; 8 positions match TRBD1. There are 14 residues in the CDR3. In germline, CDR1 is LGHNA, CDR2 YSLEER. V lost 1 base, J lost 8 bases, and 6 bases stayed unmatched. As DNA, the CDR3 is TGCGCCAGCAGCCAAGTTCCTTCAGGGGGCGGCTACACCTTC. Protein sequence: CASSQVPSGGGYTF.

This clonotype has just one count. The chain links TRBV20-1 to TRBJ1-3, with D possibly TRBD1 on 5 matching bases. The CDR3 spans 13 residues. CDR1 DFQATT and CDR2 SNEGSKA come from the germline V gene (reference sequence). V shed 2 bases and J shed 2 bases, with 7 bases lying between them. CDR3 sequence: CSARLTAGNTIYF. In DNA form, the CDR3 reads TGCAGTGCTAGATTGACAGCTGGAAACACCATATATTTT.

This clonotype was recorded once. V gene TRBV7-9 combines with J gene TRBJ2-7, with a possible D match to TRBD1 (6 bases). The germline CDR1 and CDR2 sequences are SEHNR and FQNEAQ (reference sequence). The V and J ends lost 5 bases and 3 bases respectively, with 8 bases between them. The CDR3 is 12 amino acids. CDR3 residues: CASSGQHYEQYF. CDR3 sequence (DNA): TGTGCCAGCAGCGGACAGCACTACGAGCAGTACTTC.

At least ten counts were recorded for this clonotype. The V call is TRBV15, the J call TRBJ2-3, with no clear D. CDR3 length equals 16 residues. Trimming pared 1 base from V and 0 bases from J, leaving 11 bases between. The V gene's germline CDR1 is LNHNV and CDR2 YYDKDF (reference sequence). The CDR3 spells CATSRADRISTDTQYF. CDR3 nucleotide sequence: TGTGCCACCAGCAGAGCTGATAGAATTAGCACAGATACGCAGTATTTT.

The chain employs TRBV12-3 or TRBV12-4 and TRBJ1-2, with 7 bases matching TRBD1. The CDR3 runs 15 residues. J lost 8 bases, V lost 5 bases, and 14 bases had no gene match. In DNA, the CDR3 is TGTGCCAGCAGTCGACAGGGAGAGTTGGCCTGGGGCTACACCTTC. Translating it yields CASSRQGELAWGYTF.